This T cell receptor beta chain is from a study of T cells in Graves' hyperthyroidism and ophthalmopathy. V dropped 1 base and J dropped 5 bases, with 5 bases sitting between them. This CDR3 has 12 residues. Looked up from germline, CDR1 is MDHEN and CDR2 is SYDVKM. RNA transcripts provided the source from which TCR beta CDR3 regions were amplified. The HTBI primer set served for first-round RT-PCR of the TCR CDR3. Using its own MiXCR run on the multiplex PCR reads, TCRdb lists one record per CDR3 protein. Among under 300,000 distinct CDR3 sequences listed, around 25% were seen once. Sequences were obtained from blood. V and J are TRBV28 and TRBJ1-2; D not certain. This clonotype was sampled from a middle-aged man with Graves' hyperthyroidism that later progressed to Graves' ophthalmopathy. Here the CDR3 DNA reads TGTGCCAGCAGTTTATCCCTGTATGGCTACACCTTC. This translates into CASSLSLYGYTF.